What follows describes a single T cell receptor beta chain. The antigen is undetermined. Profiling relied on immunoSEQ multiplex PCR, and the TCRdb table lists in-frame clones only, not all of them. Of nearly 25,000 clones in the sample, nearly 80% were seen once. These data belong to a study of PD-1 blockade in classical Hodgkin lymphoma. Study findings and constraints: The causes of the repertoire differences, possibly disease activity or prior therapy, remain undefined. Baseline TCR diversity was reportedly lower in newly diagnosed patients than healthy donors. For complete responders, baseline diversity was comparable to that of newly diagnosed patients.

Relapse after autologous stem cell transplantation occurred in every patient, and brentuximab vedotin exposure varied. When best responses were assessed, they were complete response, partial response or progressive disease. The specimen comprised peripheral blood mononuclear cells (PBMCs), sampled at baseline. The sequence was obtained from a human donor with classical Hodgkin lymphoma.

The CDR3 bases are TGTGCCAGTAGTGTCCGGGACAGTGGGGGGACCCAGTACTTC. Translation gives CASSVRDSGGTQYF. The chain carries TRBV19 and TRBJ2-5, with TRBD1 matching over 7 bases. The junction had 10 bases not matched to a gene; V was cut back by 5 bases and J by 7 bases. The CDR3 totals 14 residues. Looked up from germline, CDR1 is LNHDA and CDR2 is SQIVND (reference sequence). Drawing the rest from reference TRBV19 and TRBJ2-5, the complete variable domain is DGGITQSPKYLFRKEGQNVTLSCEQNLNHDAMYWYRQDPGQGLRLIYYSQIVNDFQKGDIAEGYSVSREKKESFPLTVTSAQKNPTAFYLCASSVRDSGGTQYFGPGTRLLVL.